The entry below gives a single T cell receptor beta chain sequence along with its context. Alongside a J-beta primer mix, a sample-barcoded 5' primer served in a second PCR lasting roughly 6 to 11 cycles. Every individual sample yielded 2.5 million or more paired-end reads (each containing CDR3). TCRdb passed the 5' RACE reads through MiXCR, listing each CDR3 protein once. The table includes roughly 790,000 distinct CDR3 sequences, 35% to 45% detected once. The sample belongs to a study of blood T cells in healthy people across ages. The CDR3 length is 13 residues. The germline V gene encodes CDR1 SGHNT and CDR2 YYREEE (reference sequence). V lost 5 bases and J lost 3, with 11 bases in between.

The receptor comes from an older woman in good health. The genes are TRBV5-4 and TRBJ2-5; D is possibly TRBD2 (5 bases). The specimen sequenced was blood. CDR3: CASSYEGEETQYF. The CDR3 nucleotides read TGTGCCAGCAGTTACGAGGGCGAAGAGACCCAGTACTTC.